This passage covers 25 T cell receptor beta chains from one sample sequenced in a study of shared clonotypes between healthy human individuals. Method: immunoSEQ multiplex PCR; TCRdb's copy keeps in-frame clones and lacks some. The repertoire consists of 2 million to 2.5 million clones, with around 95% occurring once and the leading ten covering around 0.13%. The material sequenced was naive CD4+ T cells sorted from blood. Specified subset: CD45RA+ positively selected. These receptor sequences come from a man younger than 35 in good health.

This chain connects TRBV27 to TRBJ1-6; no clear D. Germline lookup yields CDR1 MNHEY and CDR2 SMNVEV (reference sequence). Deletions cut 0 bases from V and 7 bases from J, with 10 bases between. This CDR3 is 15 amino acids long. The CDR3 DNA sequence: TGTGCCAGCAGTTTATCATCAGGTAAAAATTCACCCCTCCACTTT. Its protein product is CASSLSSGKNSPLHF.

The chain couples TRBV5-1 to TRBJ2-2; 7 bases line up with TRBD2. Germline CDR1 is SGHRS and CDR2 is YFSETQ. The CDR3 spans 15 residues. V shed 2 bases and J 2 bases; nucleotides not matched to a gene: 3. The CDR3 is CASSFATSNTGELFF. The CDR3 region has the DNA TGCGCCAGCAGCTTTGCGACTAGCAACACCGGGGAGCTGTTTTTT.

The chain employs TRBV6-1 and TRBJ1-5; D unclear. The CDR3 runs to 15 residues. Germline CDR1 MNHNS, CDR2 SASEGT. The V end lost 0 bases, the J end lost 4 bases, and 10 bases lay between the germline ends. The CDR3 spells CASSEAGRLNQPQHF. The CDR3 region has the DNA TGTGCCAGCAGTGAAGCAGGTAGGCTTAATCAGCCCCAGCATTTT.

Concerning this clone itself: At the DNA level, this CDR3 is encoded by other sequences in the same sample as well. The V and J genes are TRBV10-3 and TRBJ2-7; a possible D gene is TRBD1 (6 bases). V lost 4 bases, J lost 0 bases, and 10 bases lay in between. The CDR3 has 14 residues. The germline gives CDR1 ENHRY, CDR2 SYGVKD. This CDR3 reads CAISGRDNSYEQYF. The CDR3 DNA sequence: TGTGCCATCAGTGGCCGGGACAACTCCTACGAGCAGTACTTC.

This clone was observed once. The chain carries TRBV29-1 and TRBJ2-7; no firm D call. The length of the CDR3 is 13 residues. V was trimmed by 7 bases and J by 0 bases, leaving 13 bases between them. Germline V gene sequence: CDR1 SQVTM, CDR2 ANQGSEA. The CDR3: CSAQKGPSYEQYF. As DNA, the CDR3 is TGCAGCGCCCAAAAAGGGCCCTCCTACGAGCAGTACTTC.

The genes are TRBV11-2 and TRBJ2-5; tentatively, D is TRBD2 (6 bases). Germline CDR1 is SGHAT and CDR2 is FQNNGV. CDR3 length equals 12 residues. The V end lost 2 bases, the J end lost 10 bases, and 11 bases lay between the germline ends. The CDR3 nucleotides are TGTGCCAGCAGCTTACGTCCCGGGGGCCAGTACTTC. It specifies CASSLRPGGQYF.

The chain links TRBV6-5 to TRBJ2-7; 7 nucleotides agree with TRBD2. CDR1 MNHEY and CDR2 SVGAGI come from the germline V gene. Trimming took 4 bases from V and 8 from J; bases not matched to a gene: 8. CDR3 length equals 13 residues. CDR3 nucleotides: TGTGCCAGCAGTTCCACGACGCGGGGGAAGCAGTACTTC. Protein sequence: CASSSTTRGKQYF.

The gene calls are TRBV30 and TRBJ2-7; D not resolved. V lost 5 bases to trimming and J lost 5 bases, with 10 bases between them. CDR1 is GTSNPN and CDR2 is SVGIG in the germline V gene (reference sequence). The length of the CDR3 is 11 residues. In DNA form, the CDR3 reads TGTGCCTGGGCAAGAGACCACGAGCAGTACTTC. Its translation: CAWARDHEQYF.

The chain couples TRBV27 to TRBJ2-7; 9 bases are a match to TRBD2. This CDR3 region has 17 residues. The germline V gene has CDR1 MNHEY and CDR2 SMNVEV (reference sequence). The V and J ends lost 0 bases and 4 bases, in that order; junction bases with no gene match: 10. CDR3 nucleotide sequence: TGTGCCAGCAGTTTATCCCCGTTAGCGGGAGTAGGGTACGAGCAGTACTTC. This encodes CASSLSPLAGVGYEQYF.

This clone showed up just once. The rearrangement uses TRBV5-5 and TRBJ1-6, with D possibly matching TRBD1 (5 bases). Between the trimmed V and J ends, which lost 4 bases and 8 bases, there was a span of 13 bases. The CDR3 extends over 14 amino acids. Germline V CDR1 and CDR2: SGHKS, YYEKEE (reference sequence). The CDR3 nucleotides are TGTGCCAGCAGCGGGGCTGGCCATTATTCACCCCTCCACTTT. As protein: CASSGAGHYSPLHF.

The rearrangement joins TRBV7-9 to TRBJ2-7; D might be TRBD2 (6 bases). The germline gives CDR1 SEHNR, CDR2 FQNEAQ (reference sequence). V shed 2 bases and J shed 6 bases, with 14 bases lying between them. There are 14 residues in the CDR3. The CDR3 DNA follows: TGTGCCAGCAGCTTATTCAATAGGGAGGCCGAGCAGTACTTC. Its translation is CASSLFNREAEQYF.

This clone appeared once. The DNA for the CDR3 is TGTGCCAGCAGTTTACAGCGGGGGCGAGAGACCCAGTACTTC. This gives the protein CASSLQRGRETQYF. The chain couples TRBV27 to TRBJ2-5; 8 nucleotides match TRBD2. Trimming cost V 2 bases and J 4 bases; bases outside gene matches: 3. Germline CDR1 MNHEY, CDR2 SMNVEV (reference sequence). This CDR3 is built from 14 residues.

The chain combines TRBV30 with TRBJ2-5; a weak D match, TRBD2 (7 bases). The CDR3 contains 13 residues. V was shortened by 3 bases and J by 4 bases, with 12 bases between the two germline ends. The germline V gene encodes CDR1 GTSNPN and CDR2 SVGIG (reference sequence). CDR3 amino acids: CAWSYGGRETQYF. The CDR3 DNA is TGTGCCTGGAGCTACGGGGGGCGAGAGACCCAGTACTTC.

CDR3 residues: CAWNRQGARSGELFF. Here the CDR3 DNA reads TGTGCCTGGAATAGACAGGGGGCGCGGTCCGGGGAGCTGTTTTTT. The V and J genes are TRBV30 and TRBJ2-2; 10 bases agree with TRBD1. This CDR3 is built from 15 residues. CDR1 is GTSNPN, CDR2 SVGIG, per germline (reference sequence). The J segment lost 6 bases and the V segment lost 4 bases, leaving 8 bases of the junction unmatched. The full variable domain, in which reference TRBV30 and TRBJ2-2 provide the parts outside the CDR3, is SQTIHQWPATLVQPVGSPLSLECTVEGTSNPNLYWYRQAAGRGLQLLFYSVGIGQISSEVPQNLSASRPQDRQFILSSKKLLLSDSGFYLCAWNRQGARSGELFFGEGSRLTVL.

This clone was seen a few times. The chain combines TRBV5-6 with TRBJ2-7; D is perhaps TRBD2 (5 bases). V gave up 1 base and J gave up 0 bases, with 17 bases separating them. The CDR3 has 17 amino acids. The V gene's germline CDR1 is SGHDT and CDR2 YYEEEE. The CDR3 is CASSLLAGFESSYEQYF. CDR3 in DNA: TGTGCCAGCAGCTTGTTGGCGGGTTTTGAGAGCTCCTACGAGCAGTACTTC.

The gene calls are TRBV10-2 and TRBJ1-2; TRBD1 aligns across 8 bases. From germline, CDR1 is WSHSY and CDR2 SAAADI. V trimming: 6 bases; J trimming: 2 bases; junction bases outside the gene matches: 8. This CDR3 is built from 15 residues. The CDR3 is CASRPGTGPNYGYTF. Here the CDR3 DNA reads TGCGCCAGCAGGCCGGGGACAGGACCAAACTATGGCTACACCTTC.

CDR3: CASSPPHSGNTIYF. The CDR3 coding sequence is TGTGCCAGCAGTCCCCCCCACTCTGGAAACACCATATATTTT. J is TRBJ1-3 and V is TRBV28; D unclear. This CDR3 has 14 residues. V lost 5 bases and J 0 bases, leaving 8 bases between the germline ends. The germline V gene has CDR1 MDHEN and CDR2 SYDVKM.

This chain joins TRBV19 and TRBJ1-2; a weak D match, TRBD1 (5 bases). Germline V lookup: CDR1 LNHDA, CDR2 SQIVND (reference sequence). Trimming removed 7 bases at V and 0 bases at J, with 21 bases between. This CDR3 contains 17 residues. CDR3 region: CASTLSSTGVANYGYTF. CDR3 DNA: TGTGCCAGTACCCTCTCTTCAACGGGGGTAGCTAACTATGGCTACACCTTC.

Of note for this clone: Additional DNA sequences in this sample encode the identical CDR3. DNA for the CDR3: TGTGCCAGCAGTTACTCAACAGGGCTCTCTGGAAACACCATATATTTT. Translation: CASSYSTGLSGNTIYF. The genes are TRBV6-6 and TRBJ1-3, with D possibly being TRBD1 (6 bases). V lost 0 bases to trimming and J lost 0 bases, with 9 bases between them. Germline V gene sequence: CDR1 MNHNY, CDR2 SVGAGI (reference sequence). The CDR3 is made up of 16 amino acids.

The chain is built from TRBV2 and TRBJ2-1; D unresolved. The CDR3 extends over 12 amino acids. Between the trimmed V and J ends, which lost 5 bases and 8 bases, there was a span of 10 bases. From germline, CDR1 is SNHLY and CDR2 FYNNEI. In DNA, the CDR3 is TGTGCCAGCAGTTTCAGTGGCCATGAGCAGTTCTTC. Protein product: CASSFSGHEQFF. The whole variable domain, filled in from reference TRBV2 and TRBJ2-1, reads EPEVTQTPSHQVTQMGQEVILRCVPISNHLYFYWYRQILGQKVEFLVSFYNNEISEKSEIFDDQFSVERPDGSNFTLKIRSTKLEDSAMYFCASSFSGHEQFFGPGTRLTVL.

In the case of this clone: The same CDR3 arises from other DNA sequences in this sample as well. The V call is TRBV2, the J call TRBJ2-7; 9 bases are shared with TRBD1. This CDR3 has 13 amino acids. Germline V gene data show CDR1 as SNHLY and CDR2 as FYNNEI. Unmatched junction bases numbered 4, after V lost 6 bases and J lost 4 bases. CDR3 DNA: TGTGCCAGCAGGAGGGACAGGGCTTACGAGCAGTACTTC. It yields the protein CASRRDRAYEQYF.

V usage is TRBV9 and J usage is TRBJ2-2, with D perhaps TRBD2 (6 bases). CDR3 length: 14 residues. The V and J ends lost 4 bases and 6 bases respectively, with 13 bases between them. Per germline, CDR1 SGDLS and CDR2 YYNGEE. The CDR3 sequence: CASSPKTGAGELFF. The DNA of the CDR3 is TGTGCCAGCAGCCCGAAGACGGGGGCCGGGGAGCTGTTTTTT.

Turning to this clone: In the same sample, other DNA sequences code for this CDR3. The chain combines TRBV30 with TRBJ2-7, with TRBD2 matching 7 bases. Trimming cost V 1 base and J 0 bases; bases outside gene matches: 3. This CDR3 spans 14 amino acids. Germline V gene lookup returns CDR1 GTSNPN and CDR2 SVGIG (reference sequence). CDR3 sequence (DNA): TGTGCCTGGAGTGGGGGAGGGAGCTCCTACGAGCAGTACTTC. This encodes CAWSGGGSSYEQYF.

The table lists this clone with a few counts. This chain uses TRBV18 with TRBJ1-5; D is unclear. CDR1 is KGHSH and CDR2 is LQKENI in the germline V gene. Trimming cost V 6 bases and J 0 bases, with 9 bases left between them. The CDR3 consists of 14 residues. The chain's CDR3 is CASSLDISNQPQHF. CDR3 DNA: TGTGCCAGCTCGCTAGACATTAGCAATCAGCCCCAGCATTTT.

This chain links TRBV6-6 with TRBJ1-4, with 8 bases that match TRBD1. Germline V gene lookup returns CDR1 MNHNY and CDR2 SVGAGI (reference sequence). After removal of 2 bases from V and 7 bases from J, the junction contained 6 bases not matched to a gene. The CDR3 is 15 residues long. The CDR3 is CASSYRDRGGEKLFF. The CDR3 coding sequence is TGTGCCAGCAGTTACCGCGACAGGGGCGGTGAAAAACTGTTTTTT.